The 3 T cell receptor beta chains reported below all come from one sample, sequenced in a study of T cells in Graves' hyperthyroidism and ophthalmopathy. Regions amplified from RNA transcripts were the TCR beta CDR3 regions. RT-PCR in the first round (using the HTBI primer set) targeted the TCR CDR3. TCRdb reanalysed the multiplex PCR reads using MiXCR and keeps one entry per CDR3 protein. The sample lists more than 650,000 distinct CDR3 sequences, 13% to 15% occurring once. Source material: blood. These receptors originate from a woman aged 18 to 35 with Graves' hyperthyroidism.

The V and J genes are TRBV19 and TRBJ2-6, with D maybe TRBD1 (5 bases). Germline lookup yields CDR1 LNHDA and CDR2 SQIVND (reference sequence). Trimming left V 3 bases short and J 2 bases short, with 5 bases between. This CDR3 has 14 residues. The chain's CDR3 is CASSMTAGANVLTF. DNA of the CDR3: TGTGCCAGTAGTATGACAGCTGGGGCCAACGTCCTGACTTTC.

Ten or more counts support this clonotype. V and J are TRBV7-8 and TRBJ2-3; D is possibly TRBD1 (5 bases). Germline V gives CDR1 SGHVS, CDR2 FQNEAQ. The CDR3 totals 14 residues. V was pared by 1 base and J by 4 bases, with 9 bases between. In DNA form, the CDR3 reads TGTGCCAGCAGCTTAGGCGCCAGGGCAGATACGCAGTATTTT. It specifies CASSLGARADTQYF.

The genes are TRBV4-3 and TRBJ1-2, with no clear D. Germline loops: CDR1 LGHNA, CDR2 YSLEER. The CDR3 contains 15 residues. The V end lost 4 bases, the J end lost 4 bases, and 16 bases lay between the germline ends. As DNA, the CDR3 is TGCGCCAGCAGCCTAGGAGATGCCACGAGCTATGGCTACACCTTC. Protein product: CASSLGDATSYGYTF.